These T cell receptor beta chains were read from a single sample in a study of type 1 and type 2 diabetes patients. TCRdb re-analysed the multiplex PCR reads in MiXCR, keeping a single row per CDR3 protein. The table records about 250,000 distinct CDR3 sequences, more than 45% of them present only once. The sequenced sample consisted of peripheral blood mononuclear cells (PBMCs). These receptors all stem from a man aged 18-30 years with type 2 diabetes. Each CDR3 is given with its conserved first and last residue. D genes are given only for firm matches. The size of a clone is reported for some rows only, either as once, few or many, or as a class for expanded clones.

D gene | J gene | clone size | V gene | CDR3 protein | CDR3 DNA
- | TRBJ2-1 | - | TRBV2 | CASLGGNEQFF | TGTGCCAGCTTGGGCGGCAATGAGCAGTTCTTC
TRBD2 | TRBJ2-5 | few | TRBV5-5 | CASSLGSGGAQTQYF | TGTGCCAGCAGCTTAGGTAGCGGGGGGGCTCAGACCCAGTACTTC
TRBD1 | TRBJ1-1 | - | TRBV7-6 | CASSQAAGGVDRGRDTEAFF | TGTGCCAGCAGCCAAGCCGCGGGGGGGGTCGACAGGGGGCGAGACACTGAAGCTTTCTTT
- | TRBJ1-6 | - | TRBV30 | CACGQNSPLHF | TGTGCCTGTGGACAGAACTCACCCCTCCACTTT
- | TRBJ2-1 | - | TRBV2 | CASSKGGEQFF | TGTGCCAGCAGTAAGGGCGGTGAGCAGTTCTTC
TRBD1 | TRBJ2-1 | few | TRBV10-1 | CASSTGAGNEQFF | TGCGCCAGCAGTACAGGGGCGGGCAATGAGCAGTTCTTC
- | TRBJ1-1 | - | TRBV5-1 | CASSLAVGYDTEAFF | TGCGCCAGCAGCTTGGCCGTCGGGTACGACACTGAAGCTTTCTTT
- | TRBJ2-7 | few | TRBV12-3/TRBV12-4 | CASSRTLLAHEQYF | TGTGCCAGCAGTCGGACACTCCTAGCTCACGAGCAGTACTTC
TRBD1 | TRBJ1-4 | - | TRBV27 | CANRITGGGKLFF | TGTGCCAACAGGATCACAGGGGGCGGAAAACTGTTTTTT
TRBD2 | TRBJ2-5 | few | TRBV6-5 | CASSGLGFAKTQYF | TGTGCCAGCTCGGGACTAGGCTTTGCCAAGACCCAGTACTTC
- | TRBJ1-2 | - | TRBV7-8 | CASSPGKAYGYTF | TGTGCCAGTAGTCCGGGTAAGGCCTATGGCTACACCTTC